Given below is one TCR beta chain in context. Clinical history as reported by participants underpinned cohort assignment. The record originates from a study of blood T cell repertoires in COVID-19. Across the study: Sources were T cells, B-cell-depleted T cells, or PBMCs; the material itself was cDNA or gDNA.

Germline V gene data show CDR1 as SGHTA and CDR2 as FQGNSA. The CDR3 extends over 19 amino acids. Trimming at V came to 2 bases and at J to 2 bases, leaving 17 bases not matched to a gene. Libraries were prepared by immunoSEQ multiplex PCR; TCRdb keeps only in-frame clonotypes and omits some of them. The repertoire has more than 100,000 clones, over 80% of them found once; the top ten carry 3.5% to 4%. The chain combines TRBV7-2 with TRBJ2-5, with 7 bases lining up with TRBD2. The sequencing input was PBMCs or T cells enriched from blood (not recorded which). This sequence originates from a woman in her twenties or thirties who had recovered from COVID-19. CDR3 DNA: TGTGCCAGCAGCTTAAAGTCGTGGGACTATTGGGGGATGCAAGAGACCCAGTACTTC. It yields the protein CASSLKSWDYWGMQETQYF.